This T cell receptor (beta chain) is drawn from a study of monozygotic twins with inflammatory bowel disease (dated by TCRdb to about 2019). Regarding the complete study: The full study comprised 28 monozygotic twin pairs: nine German pairs (four IBD-concordant, five IBD-discordant) and 19 IBD-discordant Danish pairs. The search for disease-associated traits relied mainly on comparing, within discordant pairs, IBD patients with their genetically identical healthy co-twins. Each individual had, on average, about 151 000 unique TCRalpha sequences and 181 000 unique TCRbeta sequences available for analysis. Summary of the overall study and its limitations: No difference in repertoire similarity was observed between concordant and discordant twins, possibly owing to limited statistical power. Differing immunosuppressive treatments among patients may have added background noise and inter-individual variability to the repertoires. Fewer clonotypes were shared with other individuals by IBD patients than by healthy twins, most markedly in patients showing signs of disease activity. The results gave no support for a single strong signal or clonotype linked to IBD. Distinction between different T cell subtypes could not be achieved in the analysis. IBD patients had lower TCRbeta repertoire diversity, measured by the inverse Simpson index, than their healthy co-twins.

Library generation was performed with 5' RACE. Each TCR library was prepared from roughly 3,800 ng of total RNA. cDNA was synthesized with SMARTScribe reverse transcriptase in eight separate reactions per sample. Unique molecular identifiers containing a 6-nucleotide sample barcode were introduced through template switching during cDNA synthesis. Two nested PCRs of roughly 16 and 10 cycles amplified the TCRalpha and TCRbeta cDNA, and bead purification followed each PCR. Before amplification, the cDNA was treated with uracil DNA-glycosylase and purified using the QIAquick PCR purification kit. In the second PCR, Illumina TruSeq-compatible adapters and sample-specific barcodes were added. Library quality and concentration were checked on TapeStation and Qubit, and libraries were pooled at about 5 ng each. Sequencing of pooled libraries was carried out on an Illumina HiSeq2500 single-index Rapid Run using 2 x 100 bp reads and custom sequencing primers. Turning to the authors' computational methods: MiGEC version 1.2.6 was used for UMI-based consensus assembly, which corrected PCR and sequencing errors. MiXCR version 2.1.1 was used to carry out V(D)J alignment, clonotype assembly and CDR3 extraction. To normalise gene usage, clonotype sharing and MAIT/NKT TCR abundance, the analysis used the top 1000, 10 000 and 20 000 clonotypes per sample. After downsampling to 27 000 UMIs, diversity was calculated as the inverse Simpson index using the vegan R package. Statistical testing used paired Mann-Whitney U tests on the discordant twin pairs and applied Benjamini-Hochberg correction for multiple testing. TCRdb reprocessed the sequencing reads and holds a single record per CDR3 protein sequence, with no DNA. TCRdb assigned the V and J calls; the authors' analysis was not used. The sample's records list 190,000 or so distinct CDR3 sequences. The ten largest clones take up roughly 1.5% of the sample.

Measured from the cysteine to the phenylalanine, the CDR3 is 15 residues long. No DNA is recorded. The germline V gene encodes CDR1 DFQATT and CDR2 SNEGSKA (reference sequence). Worth noting for this clonotype: Its antigen specificity is not known.

From each donor, an approximately 2.3 ml peripheral blood sample was drawn into PAXgene tubes and stored at -80 degrees C. Total RNA was isolated from whole blood with the PAXgene blood miRNA kit on an automated QIAcube, without T cell sorting. Peripheral blood from monozygotic twin pairs, either concordant or discordant for inflammatory bowel disease, underwent deep TCRalpha and TCRbeta repertoire profiling that used unique molecular barcoding. Smoking habits were recorded for all twin pairs, with individuals classified as current, former or never smokers. Here the chain combines TRBV20-1 and TRBJ2-5; the D call from TCRdb, TRBD1, cannot be confirmed without DNA. The sequencing input was blood. This TCR derives from a human donor with ulcerative colitis or Crohn's disease, or a healthy co-twin of an affected twin (not recorded which). The CDR3 is CSANPTQGSRWTQYF.